One sample yielded the 30 T cell receptor beta chains listed below, sequenced in a study of beta chain features in type 1 diabetes. Study-wide results and limits: Shorter TCRB CDR3s, moderately but significantly so, marked every one of the four CD4+ subsets in Type 1 diabetes patients.

Expressed TCRB transcripts got sequenced, as all isolated RNA was reverse transcribed. The method was immunoSEQ multiplex PCR; TCRdb's version includes in-frame clones alone and lacks a portion of them. The sample has under 400,000 clones; about 12% are singletons. No antigen has been assigned to these receptors. What was sequenced was naive CD4+ T cells from blood. These receptors originate from a woman between 18 and 29 years old with type 1 diabetes.

The chain recombines TRBV9 with TRBJ2-3; D uncertain. Between the trimmed V and J ends, which lost 0 bases and 5 bases, there was a span of 4 bases. The CDR3 contains 12 residues. The V gene's germline CDR1 is SGDLS and CDR2 YYNGEE. CDR3 coding DNA: TGTGCCAGCAGCGTAGAGCAAGATACGCAGTATTTT. It is translated as CASSVEQDTQYF.

CDR3 coding DNA: TGCAGCGTTGAAGATCCTCCGACAGGGGGGACTGAAGCTTTCTTT. This translates into CSVEDPPTGGTEAFF. The chain recombines TRBV29-1 with TRBJ1-1; 9 bases agree with TRBD1. The CDR3 runs to 15 residues. V shed 0 bases and J 5 bases; nucleotides not matched to a gene: 7. Germline assignment: CDR1 SQVTM and CDR2 ANQGSEA.

The rearrangement uses TRBV4-3 and TRBJ2-1; no firm D call. The CDR3 is 13 amino acids. Trimming took off 1 base at V and 9 bases at J, with 10 bases between the two ends. Germline V CDR1 and CDR2: LGHNA, YSLEER. The CDR3 protein is CASSQVPRFEQFF. DNA for the CDR3: TGCGCCAGCAGCCAAGTTCCCCGGTTTGAGCAGTTCTTC.

This clone has a handful of counts. This chain joins TRBV7-9 and TRBJ2-7; D may be TRBD2 (5 bases). Germline V CDR1 and CDR2: SEHNR, FQNEAQ (reference sequence). V shed 2 bases and J shed 7 bases, with 9 bases lying between them. The CDR3 length is 12 residues. The CDR3 DNA is TGTGCCAGCAGCTTAAGTTCGGGGGAGCAGTACTTC. It specifies CASSLSSGEQYF. The variable domain in full, completed from reference TRBV7-9 and TRBJ2-7, reads DTGVSQNPRHKITKRGQNVTFRCDPISEHNRLYWYRQTLGQGPEFLTYFQNEAQLEKSRLLSDRFSAERPKGSFSTLEIQRTEQGDSAMYLCASSLSSGEQYFGPGTRLTVT.

V is TRBV5-1 and J is TRBJ1-1; TRBD1 might be the D (5 bases). Germline loops: CDR1 SGHRS, CDR2 YFSETQ. The CDR3 spans 15 residues. Trimming took off 3 bases at V and 0 bases at J, with 12 bases between the two ends. CDR3 in amino acids: CASSSGHSVNTEAFF. In nucleotides, the CDR3 is TGCGCCAGCAGCTCCGGACACTCCGTGAACACTGAAGCTTTCTTT.

This clone was detected only a few times. The chain couples TRBV11-2 to TRBJ1-1; tentative D call: TRBD1 (5 bases). The CDR3 runs to 14 residues. Germline CDR1 reads SGHAT; CDR2 reads FQNNGV. Trimming removed 0 bases at V and 6 bases at J, with 11 bases between. CDR3 DNA sequence: TGTGCCAGCAGCTTAGATTCAGGGTACCCTGAAGCTTTCTTT. The encoded protein is CASSLDSGYPEAFF. The variable domain in full, completed from reference TRBV11-2 and TRBJ1-1, reads EAGVAQSPRYKIIEKRQSVAFWCNPISGHATLYWYQQILGQGPKLLIQFQNNGVVDDSQLPKDRFSAERLKGVDSTLKIQPAKLEDSAVYLCASSLDSGYPEAFFGQGTRLTVV.

This clone appeared a few times. This rearrangement joins TRBV5-1 to TRBJ1-1; possible D gene TRBD1, 6 bases. With 4 bases removed from V and 6 bases from J, the gap between germline ends came to 13 bases. This CDR3 has 13 residues. Germline V gene sequence: CDR1 SGHRS, CDR2 YFSETQ. The CDR3, as DNA: TGCGCCAGCAGCGAACAGGGTCTGGCTGAAGCTTTCTTT. This codes for CASSEQGLAEAFF.

This clone was detected only a few times. This chain links TRBV5-6 with TRBJ1-5, with 7 bases identical to TRBD1. This CDR3 contains 15 residues. V dropped 4 bases and J dropped 7; count of bases not matched to a gene: 11. Germline CDR1 is SGHDT and CDR2 is YYEEEE. The CDR3 reads CASSATGALAQPQHF. Here the CDR3 DNA reads TGTGCCAGCAGCGCCACAGGGGCCCTTGCCCAGCCCCAGCATTTT. Supplemented by reference TRBV5-6 and TRBJ1-5, the full variable domain reads DAGVTQSPTHLIKTRGQQVTLRCSPKSGHDTVSWYQQALGQGPQFIFQYYEEEERQRGNFPDRFSGHQFPNYSSELNVNALLLGDSALYLCASSATGALAQPQHFGDGTRLSIL.

This clone was seen only a few times. This chain uses TRBV23-1 with TRBJ2-7; 11 bases match TRBD1. TRBV23-1 falls under the ORF class, with uncertain function. This CDR3 is built from 17 residues. J gave up 2 bases and V 0 bases, and 6 bases lay outside the gene matches. CDR3 amino acids: CASSQSRGTGGPYEQYF. DNA of the CDR3: TGCGCCAGCAGTCAATCGAGAGGGACAGGGGGTCCCTACGAGCAGTACTTC.

This chain links TRBV6-5 with TRBJ2-5; 9 bases are shared with TRBD1. This CDR3 is 15 amino acids long. Unmatched junction bases numbered 4, after V lost 0 bases and J lost 5 bases. Germline V gene lookup returns CDR1 MNHEY and CDR2 SVGAGI. The CDR3 here is CASSYSIGTGETQYF. CDR3 bases: TGTGCCAGCAGTTACTCGATAGGGACAGGGGAGACCCAGTACTTC.

This clone turned up a few times. In DNA form, the CDR3 reads TGTGCCAGCAGCTTGTCCCTTAGCGGATTCTCCTACAATGAGCAGTTCTTC. Its translation is CASSLSLSGFSYNEQFF. The chain uses TRBV5-6 and TRBJ2-1; a possible D gene is TRBD2 (6 bases). This CDR3 has 17 residues. From germline, CDR1 is SGHDT and CDR2 YYEEEE. Trimming left V 1 base short and J 0 bases short, with 14 bases between.

This clone turned up a few times. The chain joins TRBV5-1 to TRBJ1-6, with 7 bases identical to TRBD1. CDR3 size: 14 residues. V shed 4 bases, J shed 7 bases, and the junction held 5 bases outside the gene matches. Germline lookup yields CDR1 SGHRS and CDR2 YFSETQ. Here the CDR3 reads CASSLGQHNSPLHF. As DNA, the CDR3 is TGCGCCAGCAGCCTGGGACAGCACAATTCACCCCTCCACTTT.

The rearrangement uses TRBV4-1 and TRBJ2-7; no clear D gene. This CDR3 is built from 15 residues. V shed 0 bases and J shed 11 bases, with 20 bases lying between them. Germline loops: CDR1 MGHRA, CDR2 YSYEKL. CDR3 amino acids: CASSQDLDRTTREYF. The CDR3 region has the DNA TGCGCCAGCAGCCAAGATCTTGATAGAACTACCCGTGAGTACTTC.

The CDR3 spells CASSAQGSQETQYF. The DNA for the CDR3 is TGTGCCAGCAGTGCGCAGGGTTCTCAAGAGACCCAGTACTTC. The rearrangement joins TRBV2 to TRBJ2-5; D is possibly TRBD1 (5 bases). Trimming stripped 4 bases from V and 2 bases from J, with 11 bases between. The V gene's germline CDR1 is SNHLY and CDR2 FYNNEI. This CDR3 is built from 14 residues.

This clone has a handful of counts. J is TRBJ2-5 and V is TRBV11-3; the match to TRBD1 covers 8 bases. The length of the CDR3 is 14 residues. Trimming took 5 bases from V and 2 from J; bases not matched to a gene: 4. Germline V gene sequence: CDR1 SGHNT, CDR2 YENEEA. The chain's CDR3 is CASSPTGEQETQYF. Written as DNA, the CDR3 is TGTGCCAGCAGCCCGACAGGGGAGCAAGAGACCCAGTACTTC.

A few counts support this clone. The rearrangement links TRBV5-1 to TRBJ2-4, with D tentatively TRBD2 (5 bases). Per germline, CDR1 SGHRS and CDR2 YFSETQ. This CDR3 comprises 15 residues. The V gene lost 0 bases and the J gene lost 9 bases, with 16 bases spanning the gap. The CDR3 nucleotides read TGCGCCAGCAGCTTGGGGGAGCTGGGTCTCCGCATTCAGTACTTC. It translates to CASSLGELGLRIQYF.

Remarks on this clone: Additional DNA sequences in this sample encode the identical CDR3. The chain is built from TRBV7-2 and TRBJ2-5; no definite D call. V was shortened by 0 bases and J by 8 bases, with 7 bases between the two germline ends. Germline CDR1 SGHTA, CDR2 FQGNSA. CDR3 length: 12 residues. CDR3 sequence (DNA): TGTGCCAGCAGCTTAGCCGCGGAAACCCAGTACTTC. It translates to CASSLAAETQYF.

This clone was seen a handful of times. J is TRBJ2-5 and V is TRBV29-1; TRBD1 aligns across 8 bases. V trimming: 6 bases; J trimming: 4 bases; junction bases outside the gene matches: 13. This CDR3 region has 15 residues. In germline, CDR1 is SQVTM, CDR2 ANQGSEA. CDR3 in DNA: TGCAGCGTGCCGACAGGGGCCCAAATGGGAGAGACCCAGTACTTC. Protein: CSVPTGAQMGETQYF.

The chain employs TRBV7-2 and TRBJ2-1; 7 bases agree with TRBD2. This CDR3 contains 15 residues. Germline loops: CDR1 SGHTA, CDR2 FQGNSA. With V trimmed by 4 bases and J by 0 bases, 3 bases remained unmatched. CDR3 residues: CASSSERGSYNEQFF. CDR3 DNA: TGTGCCAGCAGCTCCGAGCGGGGCTCCTACAATGAGCAGTTCTTC.

The chain employs TRBV12-5 and TRBJ2-3, with D possibly being TRBD2 (5 bases). The V and J ends lost 3 bases and 2 bases respectively, with 9 bases between them. The CDR3 is made up of 14 amino acids. Germline CDR1 and CDR2: LGHNT and FRNRAP. Written as DNA, the CDR3 is TGTGCTAGTGGTTTCGGGGTCCCCACAGATACGCAGTATTTT. Translation gives CASGFGVPTDTQYF.

The DNA of the CDR3 is TGCGCCAGCAGCTTTGGACTAGCGGGCGGGGATGAGCAGTTCTTC. This sequence encodes CASSFGLAGGDEQFF. The rearrangement uses TRBV5-1 and TRBJ2-1; 11 nucleotides align to TRBD2. The CDR3 length is 15 residues. V lost 2 bases, J lost 8 bases, and 6 bases stayed unmatched. CDR1 SGHRS and CDR2 YFSETQ come from the germline V gene.

This clone showed up just a few times. V usage is TRBV6-4 and J usage is TRBJ2-3; the match to TRBD2 covers 11 bases. Germline values: CDR1 MRHNA, CDR2 SNTAGT. J was trimmed by 6 bases and V by 3 bases; bases with no gene match: 2. The CDR3 is 14 residues long. The CDR3 loop reads CASSELAGVDTQYF. Here the CDR3 DNA reads TGTGCCAGCAGTGAACTAGCGGGGGTGGATACGCAGTATTTT.

The J gene is TRBJ1-2, the V gene TRBV7-2; possible D gene TRBD1, 5 bases. The germline V gene encodes CDR1 SGHTA and CDR2 FQGNSA. Trimming left V 5 bases short and J 4 bases short, with 8 bases between. The length of the CDR3 is 12 residues. CDR3 sequence (DNA): TGTGCCAGCAGCCCAGACAGCTATGGCTACACCTTC. Translating gives CASSPDSYGYTF.

This sequence joins TRBV2 and TRBJ1-5; D remains ambiguous. Looked up from germline, CDR1 is SNHLY and CDR2 is FYNNEI. V dropped 1 base and J dropped 11 bases, with 6 bases sitting between them. This CDR3 contains 11 residues. CDR3 nucleotide sequence: TGTGCCAGCAGTGAAGGGAGGGCCCAGCATTTT. Amino acids: CASSEGRAQHF.

This clone was observed a few times. J is TRBJ1-2 and V is TRBV4-3; TRBD1 might be the D (5 bases). Between the trimmed V and J ends, which lost 0 bases and 7 bases, there was a span of 6 bases. Germline-derived CDR1 and CDR2 are LGHNA and YSLEER. The CDR3 is 12 residues long. CDR3 sequence reads: CASSQDGAGYTF. The CDR3 region has the DNA TGCGCCAGCAGCCAAGATGGGGCTGGCTACACCTTC.

There are a few counts of this clone. This chain links TRBV15 with TRBJ2-3; 9 nucleotides align to TRBD1. Germline V gene sequence: CDR1 LNHNV, CDR2 YYDKDF (reference sequence). The trim removed 5 bases at V and 5 bases at J, leaving 11 bases unmatched. The length of the CDR3 is 16 residues. CDR3 in amino acids: CATSGRTGVQLDTQYF. CDR3 nucleotides: TGTGCCACCAGCGGTAGGACAGGGGTACAATTAGATACGCAGTATTTT.

This chain connects TRBV5-1 to TRBJ2-5, with no clear D. Germline V CDR1 and CDR2: SGHRS, YFSETQ. CDR3 length: 11 amino acids. V was trimmed by 6 bases and J by 3 bases, leaving 6 bases between them. The CDR3 DNA sequence: TGCGCCAGCAATGCGGAAGAGACCCAGTACTTC. It codes for CASNAEETQYF.

This clone was seen more than once but under ten times. V is TRBV4-1 and J is TRBJ2-5, with D possibly TRBD2 on 5 matching bases. The J call may be mistaken, given a closer DNA end match to TRBJ2-7. Germline V gives CDR1 MGHRA, CDR2 YSYEKL. The length of the CDR3 is 15 residues. The CDR3: CASSRGVSGLYEQYF. The CDR3 DNA is TGCGCCAGCAGCCGGGGAGTCAGCGGCCTCTACGAGCAGTACTTC.

There are a few counts of this clone. The chain has TRBV30 and TRBJ2-3, with 8 bases matching TRBD1. J gave up 7 bases and V 1 base, and 10 bases lay outside the gene matches. The CDR3 totals 15 residues. The V gene's germline CDR1 is GTSNPN and CDR2 SVGIG (reference sequence). For the CDR3, the DNA is TGTGCCTGGAGTGCCGTTCGCCGACAGGGGAATACGCAGTATTTT. This encodes CAWSAVRRQGNTQYF.

In regard to this clone: One junction end does not reproduce the germline sequence, and a read error may be involved. This rearrangement joins TRBV5-1 to TRBJ1-1; no reliable D call. The CDR3 runs to 15 residues. Germline lookup yields CDR1 SGHRS and CDR2 YFSETQ. The CDR3 sequence is CASSLEGTENAEAFF. CDR3 in DNA: TGCGCCAGCAGCTTAGAGGGCACGGAGAACGCTGAAGCTTTCTTT.